The 7 T cell receptor beta chains below were found in one sample sequenced in a study of CD8 T cells in Susac syndrome. RNA totalling roughly 0.45 to 1 ug underwent reverse transcription with random hexamers. TCRdb processed the immunoSEQ multiplex PCR reads anew with MiXCR; each CDR3 protein has one entry. There are about 300,000 distinct CDR3 sequences in the sample; approximately 85% occur only once, and approximately 0.12% lies in the top ten. What was sequenced was CD8+ T cells from PBMCs. The receptor set was obtained from a human donor with multiple sclerosis.

The V gene is TRBV12-5, the J gene TRBJ1-2; D not resolved. CDR1 and CDR2 (germline): LGHNT, FRNRAP. The germline V and J ends were trimmed by 1 base and 8 bases, with 11 bases remaining between them. The CDR3 runs 13 residues. CDR3 coding DNA: TGTGCTAGTGGTTTGGCGGGCCTCCAGGGCTACACCTTC. The encoded protein is CASGLAGLQGYTF.

The rearrangement uses TRBV5-6 and TRBJ2-3, with 12 bases that match TRBD1. Germline CDR1 and CDR2: SGHDT and YYEEEE. V shed 4 bases and J 6 bases; nucleotides not matched to a gene: 12. The CDR3 is made up of 17 amino acids. CDR3 sequence: CASSPRWDRGRKDTQYF. In nucleotides, the CDR3 is TGTGCCAGCAGCCCGCGGTGGGACAGGGGGCGGAAGGATACGCAGTATTTT.

The rearrangement joins TRBV15 to TRBJ2-3; TRBD2 matches at 11 bases. CDR1 is LNHNV, CDR2 YYDKDF, per germline (reference sequence). The ends lost 7 bases at V and 5 bases at J; junction bases unmatched: 5. This CDR3 is 14 amino acids long. The DNA for the CDR3 is TGTGCCACCAAACTAGCGGGAGATGTAGATACGCAGTATTTT. Translating gives CATKLAGDVDTQYF.

The rearrangement uses TRBV19 and TRBJ1-1; 11 bases line up with TRBD1. This CDR3 spans 14 amino acids. Unmatched junction bases numbered 2, after V lost 8 bases and J lost 0 bases. CDR1 and CDR2 (germline): LNHDA, SQIVND (reference sequence). The CDR3 protein is CASGQGALNTEAFF. The CDR3 DNA reads TGTGCCAGTGGACAGGGGGCCTTGAACACTGAAGCTTTCTTT. The full variable domain, in which reference TRBV19 and TRBJ1-1 provide the parts outside the CDR3, is DGGITQSPKYLFRKEGQNVTLSCEQNLNHDAMYWYRQDPGQGLRLIYYSQIVNDFQKGDIAEGYSVSREKKESFPLTVTSAQKNPTAFYLCASGQGALNTEAFFGQGTRLTVV.

V and J are TRBV28 and TRBJ2-5; a weak D match, TRBD1 (6 bases). V was pared by 6 bases and J by 2 bases, with 22 bases between. Looked up from germline, CDR1 is MDHEN and CDR2 is SYDVKM. The CDR3 runs 17 residues. CDR3 in amino acids: CASRRQVSRSTQETQYF. DNA for the CDR3: TGTGCCAGCAGGCGACAGGTGTCAAGATCCACGCAAGAGACCCAGTACTTC.

The chain has TRBV5-6 and TRBJ2-2, with 14 bases fitting TRBD2. This CDR3 has 15 amino acids. The J segment lost 6 bases and the V segment lost 4 bases, leaving 2 bases of the junction unmatched. Germline CDR1 is SGHDT and CDR2 is YYEEEE. In DNA, the CDR3 is TGTGCCAGCAGCCCGGGACTAGCGGGAGCCGGGGAGCTGTTTTTT. It specifies CASSPGLAGAGELFF. Full variable domain (remainder filled in from reference TRBV5-6 and TRBJ2-2): DAGVTQSPTHLIKTRGQQVTLRCSPKSGHDTVSWYQQALGQGPQFIFQYYEEEERQRGNFPDRFSGHQFPNYSSELNVNALLLGDSALYLCASSPGLAGAGELFFGEGSRLTVL.

CDR3 protein: CASMSRDLYEQYF. CDR3 nucleotides: TGTGCCAGCATGAGCAGGGACCTCTACGAGCAGTACTTC. The chain employs TRBV27 and TRBJ2-7; D is tentatively TRBD1 or TRBD2 (5 bases each). The germline V gene has CDR1 MNHEY and CDR2 SMNVEV (reference sequence). The germline V and J ends were trimmed by 7 bases and 3 bases, with 13 bases remaining between them. The CDR3 extends over 13 amino acids.